This T cell receptor beta chain was recovered during a study of cytomegalovirus exposure and HLA in healthy donors. The study's findings and limits: The tendency of first-cohort TCR clusters to co-occur in the roughly 120 validation repertoires was identified by a subsequent analysis. According to the study, 150 to 200 TCR beta chains were cytomegalovirus-associated. Some public TCRs appeared in many individuals, while most sequences were rare.

V gave up 2 bases and J gave up 3 bases, with 11 bases separating them. Germline assignment: CDR1 MGHRA and CDR2 YSYEKL. The CDR3 has 15 amino acids. Assay: immunoSEQ multiplex PCR; the TCRdb copy retains only in-frame clones and omits some. Among 150,000 to 200,000 clones listed, about 89% were seen once. About this clone: Its cognate antigen is unknown.

The sequenced sample consisted of PBMCs. The sequence was obtained from a man between 18 and 35 years old in good health and CMV-seropositive. This sequence joins TRBV4-1 and TRBJ2-4; tentatively, D is TRBD2 (5 bases). The CDR3 DNA follows: TGCGCCAGCAGCCAACCGTACGGGAACAAAAACATTCAGTACTTC. Its protein product is CASSQPYGNKNIQYF.